Listed below are T cell receptor beta chains from one sample, sequenced in a study of spatial heterogeneity in lung cancer. TCRdb analysed the 5' RACE reads with MiXCR anew, one entry per CDR3 protein. The sample lists approximately 56,000 distinct CDR3 sequences; less than 9.5% were seen once. This sample comprised PBMCs, obtained at follow-up. These receptors originate from a female donor with early-stage non-small cell lung cancer. The CDR3 runs from the conserved cysteine through the conserved F or W. Each record gives: J gene, D gene, clone size, CDR3 length, V gene, CDR3 protein, CDR3 DNA. D genes are given only for firm matches. Clone size appears in some rows only: once, few, many, or a class for an expanded clone.

j_call: TRBJ1-2; d_call: .; clone_size: many; cdr3_length: 13; v_call: TRBV12-3/TRBV12-4; cdr3_aa: CASSLTVSGGYTF; cdr3_nt: TGTGCCAGCAGTTTAACCGTGTCTGGTGGCTACACCTTC
j_call: TRBJ2-2; d_call: .; clone_size: few; cdr3_length: 15; v_call: TRBV18; cdr3_aa: CASSPKTENTGELFF; cdr3_nt: TGTGCCAGCTCACCCAAGACAGAGAACACCGGGGAGCTGTTTTTT
j_call: TRBJ1-5; d_call: TRBD1; clone_size: .; cdr3_length: 13; v_call: TRBV20-1; cdr3_aa: CSTRDRGNQPQHF; cdr3_nt: TGCAGTACACGGGACAGGGGCAATCAGCCCCAGCATTTT
j_call: TRBJ2-5; d_call: .; clone_size: many; cdr3_length: 13; v_call: TRBV10-2; cdr3_aa: CASGGELQETQYF; cdr3_nt: TGCGCCAGCGGGGGAGAGCTACAAGAGACCCAGTACTTC
j_call: TRBJ1-1; d_call: .; clone_size: .; cdr3_length: 19; v_call: TRBV3-1; cdr3_aa: CASSQDVVGYSLMNTEAFF; cdr3_nt: TGTGCCAGCAGCCAAGATGTCGTGGGGTATTCACTCATGAACACTGAAGCTTTCTTT
j_call: TRBJ2-7; d_call: .; clone_size: many; cdr3_length: 16; v_call: TRBV10-3; cdr3_aa: CAIRAGTPKSGYEQYF; cdr3_nt: TGTGCCATCAGAGCCGGGACCCCAAAAAGTGGTTACGAGCAGTACTTC
j_call: TRBJ2-3; d_call: TRBD1; clone_size: .; cdr3_length: 14; v_call: TRBV20-1; cdr3_aa: CSARQIRTGETQYF; cdr3_nt: TGCAGTGCTAGGCAAATCCGAACAGGGGAAACGCAGTATTTT
j_call: TRBJ1-2; d_call: .; clone_size: few; cdr3_length: 17; v_call: TRBV7-9; cdr3_aa: CASSFTLTGAVNYGYTF; cdr3_nt: TGTGCCAGCAGCTTCACCCTAACCGGGGCCGTTAACTATGGCTACACCTTC
j_call: TRBJ1-3; d_call: .; clone_size: many; cdr3_length: 15; v_call: TRBV12-3/TRBV12-4; cdr3_aa: CASSLSGTRRNTIYF; cdr3_nt: TGTGCCAGCAGTTTATCCGGGACACGTCGAAACACCATATATTTT
j_call: TRBJ1-2; d_call: TRBD1; clone_size: .; cdr3_length: 15; v_call: TRBV6-2/TRBV6-3; cdr3_aa: CASKVGNRGSDGYTF; cdr3_nt: TGTGCCAGCAAGGTCGGTAACAGGGGAAGCGATGGCTACACCTTC
j_call: TRBJ1-1; d_call: .; clone_size: few; cdr3_length: 13; v_call: TRBV6-2/TRBV6-3; cdr3_aa: CASSYSTVVEAFF; cdr3_nt: TGTGCCAGCAGTTACTCGACGGTTGTTGAAGCTTTCTTT
j_call: TRBJ2-3; d_call: TRBD2; clone_size: many; cdr3_length: 16; v_call: TRBV11-2; cdr3_aa: CASSLVPSGRTDTQYF; cdr3_nt: TGTGCCAGCAGCTTAGTGCCTAGCGGACGCACAGATACGCAGTATTTT
j_call: TRBJ2-3; d_call: TRBD1; clone_size: few; cdr3_length: 14; v_call: TRBV13; cdr3_aa: CASSPQGAGDTQYF; cdr3_nt: TGTGCCAGCAGCCCACAGGGGGCAGGAGATACGCAGTATTTT
j_call: TRBJ1-1; d_call: TRBD1; clone_size: many; cdr3_length: 15; v_call: TRBV20-1; cdr3_aa: CSARDLGTEAKRAFF; cdr3_nt: TGCAGTGCTAGAGATCTCGGGACAGAGGCCAAGAGGGCTTTCTTT
j_call: TRBJ2-7; d_call: .; clone_size: many; cdr3_length: 14; v_call: TRBV7-9; cdr3_aa: CASSSQGDSYEQYF; cdr3_nt: TGTGCCAGCAGCTCCCAAGGGGACTCCTACGAGCAGTACTTC
j_call: TRBJ1-2; d_call: .; clone_size: many; cdr3_length: 13; v_call: TRBV5-6; cdr3_aa: CARSPDSSYGYTF; cdr3_nt: TGTGCCCGCAGCCCTGACAGTTCCTATGGCTACACCTTC
j_call: TRBJ1-1; d_call: TRBD1; clone_size: many; cdr3_length: 11; v_call: TRBV29-1; cdr3_aa: CSGDRGREAFF; cdr3_nt: TGCAGCGGTGACAGGGGGAGGGAAGCTTTCTTT